This T cell receptor (beta chain) was identified in a study of Ad26.COV2.S vaccination and SARS-CoV-2 variants. For the study at large: Each vaccinee took Ad26.COV2.S intramuscularly, once or twice 56 days apart.

Germline CDR1 and CDR2: MGHRA and YSYEKL. V dropped 0 bases and J dropped 1 base, with 6 bases sitting between them. The length of the CDR3 is 15 residues. Some clones are missing from TCRdb's copy, which holds only in-frame ones; the method was immunoSEQ multiplex PCR. The sample yields hundreds of thousands of clones, approximately 86% seen once. Treatment indicated: some 20 received Ad26.COV2.S at low or high dose, single or two shots; roughly five received placebo; per-sample allocation not given. Vaccine and placebo recipients were sampled on day 63 after the first injection. A Boston donor was an adult aged 18-55 years.

The origin of this receptor is a person between 18 and 65 years old who received the Ad26.COV2.S COVID-19 vaccine or a placebo. Sequencing was performed on peripheral blood, taken in a trial of Ad26.COV2.S vaccine versus placebo. The rearrangement links TRBV4-1 to TRBJ1-4; D gene ambiguous. In DNA, the CDR3 is TGCGCCAGCAGCCAAGATCCGGGAACTAATGAAAAACTGTTTTTT. Residues: CASSQDPGTNEKLFF.